Listed here are 25 T cell receptor beta chains from one sample, sequenced in a study of immune heterogeneity within non-small cell lung tumors. Bulk tumor genomic DNA, roughly 600 ng per sample, was used as template. From each primary tumor, several far-apart biopsies were obtained during surgery. Curative surgery was performed on patients who had untreated, newly diagnosed non-small cell lung cancer. Amplification of the TCR beta CDR3 was achieved through multiplex PCR with 32 V and 13 J primers. TCRdb reprocessed the multiplex PCR reads with MiXCR, giving one entry per CDR3 protein. The table lists some 30,000 distinct CDR3 sequences, 28% of them singletons. Sequenced input: lung tumor tissue. Receptor source: a man aged 35-49 years with non-small cell lung cancer.

The genes are TRBV4-2 and TRBJ2-1, with D maybe TRBD2 (6 bases). V lost 1 base and J 4 bases, leaving 14 bases between the germline ends. Germline V gene data show CDR1 as LGHNA and CDR2 as YNFKEQ. The CDR3 covers 16 residues. The CDR3 here is CASSQGLPSEYNEQFF. The CDR3 bases are TGTGCCAGCAGCCAAGGTCTTCCTAGCGAATACAATGAGCAGTTCTTC.

V and J are TRBV20-1 and TRBJ2-7; D perhaps matches TRBD1 (6 bases). The CDR3 spans 14 residues. Per germline, CDR1 DFQATT and CDR2 SNEGSKA (reference sequence). V was trimmed by 6 bases and J by 0 bases, leaving 15 bases between them. The CDR3 region has the DNA TGCAGTGCGACCGGACAGAGAAGCTCCTACGAGCAGTACTTC. It specifies CSATGQRSSYEQYF.

The chain couples TRBV19 to TRBJ2-3, with D perhaps matching TRBD1 (5 bases). The CDR3 totals 15 residues. CDR1 is LNHDA, CDR2 SQIVND, per germline (reference sequence). Trimming removed 1 base from V and 0 bases from J, with 8 bases in between. In DNA, the CDR3 is TGTGCCAGTAGTATAGTAGGGGTAAGCACAGATACGCAGTATTTT. Residues: CASSIVGVSTDTQYF.

Notes on this clonotype: The junction shows a germline mismatch at one end, possibly a read error. The rearrangement uses TRBV20-1 and TRBJ2-3, with D maybe TRBD2 (6 bases). This CDR3 is 13 amino acids long. The germline CDR1 and CDR2 sequences are DFQATT and SNEGSKA (reference sequence). CDR3 sequence: CSPSPSETDTQYF. CDR3 sequence (DNA): TGCAGTCCTAGTCCTAGCGAGACAGATACGCAGTATTTT.

About this clonotype: A much larger clone is a single base away; this may be a read error. The J gene is TRBJ1-3, the V gene TRBV7-6; D is unclear. V lost 5 bases, J lost 8 bases, and 10 bases lay in between. CDR3 length: 12 amino acids. Germline CDR1 and CDR2: SGHVS and FNYEAQ. The DNA of the CDR3 is TGTGCCAGCAGCGCCTCGAGGGACACCATATATTTT. Protein sequence: CASSASRDTIYF.

In this sample, this clonotype turned up a few times. The CDR3 reads CASSPSSGTQETQYF. CDR3 coding DNA: TGTGCCAGCTCACCATCTAGCGGGACACAAGAGACCCAGTACTTC. This sequence joins TRBV18 and TRBJ2-5; 9 bases line up with TRBD2. The V segment lost 2 bases and the J segment 2 bases; nucleotides outside the gene matches: 3. This CDR3 comprises 15 residues. Germline V gene lookup returns CDR1 KGHSH and CDR2 LQKENI.

Turning to this clonotype: Just one base apart from a much larger clone, this may be a read error. This chain joins TRBV7-2 and TRBJ2-7, with 13 bases aligning to TRBD2. This CDR3 spans 16 amino acids. J gave up 10 bases and V 4 bases, and 13 bases lay outside the gene matches. Looked up from germline, CDR1 is SGHTA and CDR2 is FQGNSA. The CDR3 reads CASSSGWTSGSAIQYF. The CDR3 DNA reads TGTGCCAGCAGCTCAGGCTGGACTAGCGGGAGCGCAATACAGTACTTC.

This clonotype was seen just once. V gene TRBV29-1 combines with J gene TRBJ2-7; D remains unclear. The germline V gene has CDR1 SQVTM and CDR2 ANQGSEA. CDR3 size: 12 residues. The V end lost 4 bases, the J end lost 5 bases, and 12 bases lay between the germline ends. The CDR3 sequence: CSVGRPGDEQYF. DNA for the CDR3: TGCAGCGTTGGAAGGCCGGGTGACGAGCAGTACTTC.

About this clonotype itself: The junction does not match germline at one end; this may be a read error. This chain uses TRBV7-7 with TRBJ2-5; no reliable D call. Germline V gene sequence: CDR1 SSHAT, CDR2 FNYEAQ (reference sequence). The CDR3 has 13 residues. The CDR3 spells CASTRSHQETQYF. The CDR3 coding sequence is TGTGCTAGCACCAGGAGTCACCAGGAGACCCAGTACTTC.

V usage is TRBV6-1 and J usage is TRBJ1-6; 7 bases match TRBD1. This CDR3 region has 15 residues. The V segment lost 7 bases and the J segment 7 bases; nucleotides outside the gene matches: 10. Germline assignment: CDR1 MNHNS and CDR2 SASEGT. DNA of the CDR3: TGTGCCAGCACCAAGGAGGGGGCGAGGAATTCACCCCTCCACTTT. This sequence encodes CASTKEGARNSPLHF.

As for this clonotype: The germline gene is not matched at one end of the junction; a read error may be the cause. This chain uses TRBV7-2 with TRBJ1-2, with TRBD1 matching over 7 bases. Germline lookup yields CDR1 SGHTA and CDR2 FQGNSA. The CDR3 totals 14 residues. CDR3 amino acids: CVSSLDRVFYGYTF. The CDR3 region has the DNA TGTGTCAGCAGCTTAGACAGGGTTTTTTATGGCTACACCTTC.

With respect to this clonotype: Given a much more abundant clone one base away, this may be a read error. This is likely a read error, given that the CDR3 carries no conserved phenylalanine or tryptophan at its end. CDR3 amino acids: CSAPGTSSYEQYL. Here the CDR3 DNA reads TGCAGTGCGCCCGGGACTTCAAGTTACGAGCAGTACCTC. J is TRBJ2-7 and V is TRBV20-1; D is possibly TRBD2 (6 bases). Germline lookup yields CDR1 DFQATT and CDR2 SNEGSKA (reference sequence). V was trimmed by 6 bases and J by 4 bases, leaving 16 bases between them. The CDR3 extends over 13 amino acids.

This clonotype was seen just once. Its ends do not fully match the called genes, so a read error is possible. The gene calls are TRBV29-1 and TRBJ2-6; D gene uncertain. Per the germline V gene, CDR1 is SQVTM and CDR2 is ANQGSEA. The CDR3 extends over 16 amino acids. This CDR3 reads CGVLKPAISGANVLTF. The CDR3 DNA sequence: TGCGGCGTTCTTAAGCCAGCCATCTCTGGGGCCAACGTCCTGACTTTC.

This clonotype was seen a handful of times. The chain employs TRBV4-1 and TRBJ2-7, with 9 bases fitting TRBD2. Trimming removed 4 bases from V and 7 bases from J; junction bases left unmatched: 14. In germline, CDR1 is MGHRA, CDR2 YSYEKL. The CDR3 is made up of 16 amino acids. This CDR3 is CASSPRDGGRGWEQYF. Here the CDR3 DNA reads TGCGCCAGCAGCCCTCGGGATGGCGGGAGGGGGTGGGAGCAGTACTTC.

V and J are TRBV20-1 and TRBJ1-5; D is uncertain. The CDR3 is 13 amino acids. Germline V gene data show CDR1 as DFQATT and CDR2 as SNEGSKA (reference sequence). Deletions cut 3 bases from V and 5 bases from J, with 11 bases between. CDR3 in DNA: TGCAGTGCTAGCAAGGTGGTTGATCAGCCCCAGCATTTT. It encodes CSASKVVDQPQHF.

This clonotype was counted only a few times. V is TRBV20-1 and J is TRBJ1-4; D is perhaps TRBD1 (5 bases). CDR1 is DFQATT, CDR2 SNEGSKA, per germline (reference sequence). With 6 bases removed from V and 4 bases from J, the gap between germline ends came to 15 bases. This CDR3 has 14 amino acids. Here the CDR3 reads CSATPGTVNEKLFF. The CDR3 DNA reads TGCAGTGCCACCCCCGGGACGGTTAATGAAAAACTGTTTTTT.

On this clonotype itself: Being one base from a much bigger clone, this may be a read error. The chain recombines TRBV28 with TRBJ1-2, with a possible D match to TRBD1 (6 bases). The CDR3 has 14 amino acids. Germline V gives CDR1 MDHEN, CDR2 SYDVKM. V was cut by 2 bases and J by 1 base, with 8 bases left in between. The CDR3 here is CASSLTGCNYGYTF. The CDR3 DNA follows: TGTGCCAGCAGTTTAACAGGGTGTAACTATGGCTACACCTTC.

This chain links TRBV7-2 with TRBJ1-1, with D unclear. Germline CDR1 SGHTA, CDR2 FQGNSA. The CDR3 is 11 residues long. V gave up 1 base and J gave up 10 bases, with 7 bases separating them. The CDR3 here is CASSLVGGAFF. DNA of the CDR3: TGTGCCAGCAGCTTAGTGGGTGGAGCTTTCTTT.

This clonotype was observed at least ten times. The rearrangement uses TRBV6-8 and TRBJ2-7; D unresolved. Germline lookup yields CDR1 MNHGY and CDR2 SAAAGT. The V gene lost 4 bases and the J gene lost 2 bases, with 9 bases spanning the gap. The CDR3 length is 13 residues. CDR3 region: CASSFYGTYEQYF. In nucleotides, the CDR3 is TGTGCCAGCAGTTTTTACGGTACCTACGAGCAGTACTTC.

The chain joins TRBV20-1 to TRBJ1-4, with a weak D call TRBD1 (5 bases). The CDR3 is made up of 14 amino acids. Trimming took off 0 bases at V and 6 bases at J, with 11 bases between the two ends. Germline CDR1 is DFQATT and CDR2 is SNEGSKA (reference sequence). CDR3: CSARDLGRDEKLFF. As DNA, the CDR3 is TGCAGTGCTAGAGATCTGGGCAGGGATGAAAAACTGTTTTTT.

This clonotype has more than one count but fewer than ten. This could be a read error, since a much larger clone is one nucleotide away. V gene TRBV5-1 combines with J gene TRBJ2-7; possibly TRBD1 for D (6 bases). CDR3 length equals 14 residues. V dropped 3 bases and J dropped 5 bases, with 15 bases sitting between them. Germline CDR1 is SGHRS and CDR2 is YFSETQ. The CDR3 sequence is CASSSGHGANEQYF. In nucleotides, the CDR3 is TGCGCCAGCAGCTCGGGACATGGGGCGAACGAGCAGTACTTC.

A note on this clonotype: At one end the junction does not follow the germline gene, possibly because of a read error. V gene TRBV5-5 combines with J gene TRBJ2-7; 11 bases are a match to TRBD2. Germline CDR1 and CDR2: SGHKS and YYEKEE (reference sequence). CDR3 size: 15 residues. The CDR3, as DNA: TGTGCCAGCAGCCTAACCGGGACTAGCGGCTACGAGCCGTACTTC. Amino acid sequence: CASSLTGTSGYEPYF.

This clonotype was picked up a small number of times. A much larger clone differs by one base, so this may be a read error. The chain combines TRBV24-1 with TRBJ1-5; 7 nucleotides agree with TRBD1. CDR3 size: 15 residues. Germline values: CDR1 KGHDR, CDR2 SFDVKD. CDR3 sequence reads: CATSENRGSNQPRHF. The CDR3 nucleotides are TGTGCCACCAGTGAAAACAGGGGTAGCAATCAGCCCCGGCATTTT.

This clonotype occurred a few times. V and J are TRBV10-1 and TRBJ1-1; possible D gene TRBD1, 6 bases. This CDR3 region has 14 residues. V shed 6 bases and J shed 1 base, with 12 bases lying between them. Germline values: CDR1 WNHNN, CDR2 SYGVQD (reference sequence). Written as DNA, the CDR3 is TGCGCCAGCAGCACCACACAGGGGAACACTGAAGCTTTCTTT. It codes for CASSTTQGNTEAFF.

This clonotype showed up just a few times. V usage is TRBV19 and J usage is TRBJ1-1; D unresolved. CDR3 length: 14 residues. Between the trimmed V and J ends, which lost 1 base and 0 bases, there was a span of 6 bases. CDR1 and CDR2 (germline): LNHDA, SQIVND (reference sequence). CDR3 amino acids: CASSIGEMNTEAFF. DNA for the CDR3: TGTGCCAGTAGTATAGGGGAAATGAACACTGAAGCTTTCTTT.